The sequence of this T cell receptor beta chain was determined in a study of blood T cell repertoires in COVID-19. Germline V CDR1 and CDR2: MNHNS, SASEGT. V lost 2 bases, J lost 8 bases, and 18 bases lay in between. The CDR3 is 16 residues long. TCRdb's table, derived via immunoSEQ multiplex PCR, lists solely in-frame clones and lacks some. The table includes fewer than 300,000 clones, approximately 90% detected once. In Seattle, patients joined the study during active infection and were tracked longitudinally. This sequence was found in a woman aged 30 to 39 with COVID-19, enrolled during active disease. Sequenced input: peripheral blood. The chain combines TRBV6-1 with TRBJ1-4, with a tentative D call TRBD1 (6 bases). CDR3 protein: CASSESQGTLFEKLFF. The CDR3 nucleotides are TGTGCCAGCAGTGAAAGTCAAGGGACATTATTCGAAAAACTGTTTTTT.